This T cell receptor beta chain was found in a study of prognosis after radiotherapy for stage I lung cancer. Per the germline V gene, CDR1 is GTSNPN and CDR2 is SVGIG (reference sequence). The CDR3 runs 12 residues. Trimming shortened V by 2 bases and J by 2 bases, and 6 bases separated the two germline ends. The table lists this clonotype with many counts. Using two-round multiplex PCR, the authors amplified TCR beta CDR3 from genomic DNA. The first PCR round targeted every TRBV and TRBJ gene with specific primers. TCRdb itself ran the multiplex PCR reads through MiXCR, one entry per CDR3 protein. This sample has under 30,000 distinct CDR3 sequences, with roughly 30% found just once.

The clonotype originates from a donor aged 50 or older with non-small cell lung cancer. V and J are TRBV30 and TRBJ1-2, with a tentative D call TRBD1 (5 bases). Sample: PBMCs, taken before or after stereotactic body radiation therapy (not recorded which). The CDR3 nucleotides are TGTGCCTGGAGTCGGGACAACTATGGCTACACCTTC. As protein: CAWSRDNYGYTF.